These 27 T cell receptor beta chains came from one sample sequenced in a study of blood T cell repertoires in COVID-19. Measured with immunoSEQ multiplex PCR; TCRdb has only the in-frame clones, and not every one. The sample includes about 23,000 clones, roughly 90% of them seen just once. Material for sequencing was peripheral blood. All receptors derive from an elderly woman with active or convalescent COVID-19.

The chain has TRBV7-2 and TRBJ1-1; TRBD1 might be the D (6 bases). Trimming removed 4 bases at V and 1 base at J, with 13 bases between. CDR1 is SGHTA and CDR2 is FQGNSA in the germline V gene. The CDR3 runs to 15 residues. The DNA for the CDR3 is TGTGCCAGCAGCTACCGCAGGGGTCCGAACACTGAAGCTTTCTTT. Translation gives CASSYRRGPNTEAFF.

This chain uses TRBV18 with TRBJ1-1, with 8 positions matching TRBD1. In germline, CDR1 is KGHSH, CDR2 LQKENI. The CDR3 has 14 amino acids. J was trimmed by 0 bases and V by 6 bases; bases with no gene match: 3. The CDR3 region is CASSPTGVNTEAFF. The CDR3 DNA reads TGTGCCAGCTCCCCGACAGGGGTGAACACTGAAGCTTTCTTT.

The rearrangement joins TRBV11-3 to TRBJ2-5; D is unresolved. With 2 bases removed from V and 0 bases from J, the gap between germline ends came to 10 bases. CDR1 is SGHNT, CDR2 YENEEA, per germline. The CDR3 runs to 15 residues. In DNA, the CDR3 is TGTGCCAGCAGCTTAAATCTCGGGTACCAAGAGACCCAGTACTTC. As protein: CASSLNLGYQETQYF.

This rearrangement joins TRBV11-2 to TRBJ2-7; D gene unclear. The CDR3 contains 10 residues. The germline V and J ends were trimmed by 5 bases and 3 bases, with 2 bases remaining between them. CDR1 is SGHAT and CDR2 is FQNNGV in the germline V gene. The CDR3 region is CASSHYEQYF. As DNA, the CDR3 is TGTGCCAGCAGCCACTACGAGCAGTACTTC. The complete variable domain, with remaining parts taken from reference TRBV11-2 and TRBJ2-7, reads EAGVAQSPRYKIIEKRQSVAFWCNPISGHATLYWYQQILGQGPKLLIQFQNNGVVDDSQLPKDRFSAERLKGVDSTLKIQPAKLEDSAVYLCASSHYEQYFGPGTRLTVT.

The CDR3 loop is CASSIAIRQNTEAFF. The CDR3 DNA is TGTGCCAGTAGTATAGCGATTAGACAGAACACTGAAGCTTTCTTT. The rearrangement joins TRBV19 to TRBJ1-1; D gene uncertain. The CDR3 extends over 15 amino acids. Trimming took off 1 base at V and 1 base at J, with 10 bases between the two ends. Germline CDR1 is LNHDA and CDR2 is SQIVND (reference sequence).

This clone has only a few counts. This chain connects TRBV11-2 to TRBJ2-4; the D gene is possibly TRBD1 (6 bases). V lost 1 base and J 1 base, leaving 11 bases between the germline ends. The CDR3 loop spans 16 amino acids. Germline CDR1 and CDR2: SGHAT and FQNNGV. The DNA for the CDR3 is TGTGCCAGCAGCTTAGGTCTTCAGGGGGCCAAAAACATTCAGTACTTC. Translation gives CASSLGLQGAKNIQYF.

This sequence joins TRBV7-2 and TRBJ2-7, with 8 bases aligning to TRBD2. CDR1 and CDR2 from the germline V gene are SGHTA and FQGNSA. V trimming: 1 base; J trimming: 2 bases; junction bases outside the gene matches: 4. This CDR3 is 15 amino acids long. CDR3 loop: CASSLESGGTYEQYF. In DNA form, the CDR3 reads TGTGCCAGCAGCTTAGAGAGCGGGGGAACCTACGAGCAGTACTTC.

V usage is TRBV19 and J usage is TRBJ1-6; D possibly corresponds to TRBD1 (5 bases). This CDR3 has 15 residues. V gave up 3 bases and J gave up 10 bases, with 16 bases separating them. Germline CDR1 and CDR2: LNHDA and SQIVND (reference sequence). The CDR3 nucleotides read TGTGCCAGTAGTATCTTCTCAGGGTCAGGCTCACCCCTCCACTTT. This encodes CASSIFSGSGSPLHF.

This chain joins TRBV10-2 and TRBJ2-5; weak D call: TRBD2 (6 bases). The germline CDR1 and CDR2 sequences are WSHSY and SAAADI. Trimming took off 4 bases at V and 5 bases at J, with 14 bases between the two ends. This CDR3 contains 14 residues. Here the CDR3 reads CASSATGLGETQYF. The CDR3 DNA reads TGCGCCAGCAGTGCCACGGGACTCGGGGAGACCCAGTACTTC.

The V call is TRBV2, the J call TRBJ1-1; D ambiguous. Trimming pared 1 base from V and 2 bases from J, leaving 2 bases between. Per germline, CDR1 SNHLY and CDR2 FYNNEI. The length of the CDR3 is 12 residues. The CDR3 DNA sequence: TGTGCCAGCAGTGAAGTAAACACTGAAGCTTTCTTT. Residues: CASSEVNTEAFF. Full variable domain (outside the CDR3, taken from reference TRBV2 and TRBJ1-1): EPEVTQTPSHQVTQMGQEVILRCVPISNHLYFYWYRQILGQKVEFLVSFYNNEISEKSEIFDDQFSVERPDGSNFTLKIRSTKLEDSAMYFCASSEVNTEAFFGQGTRLTVV.

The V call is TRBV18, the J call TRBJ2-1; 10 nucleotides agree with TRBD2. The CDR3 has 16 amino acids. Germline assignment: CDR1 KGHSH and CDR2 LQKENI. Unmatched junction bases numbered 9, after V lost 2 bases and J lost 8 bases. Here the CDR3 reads CASSPSRVAGGYEQFF. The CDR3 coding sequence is TGTGCCAGCTCACCATCGAGGGTAGCGGGAGGCTATGAGCAGTTCTTC.

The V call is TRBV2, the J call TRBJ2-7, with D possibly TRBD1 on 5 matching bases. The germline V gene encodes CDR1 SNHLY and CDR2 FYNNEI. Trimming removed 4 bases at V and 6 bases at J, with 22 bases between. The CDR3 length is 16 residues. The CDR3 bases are TGTGCCAGCAGTGTCCCCGATCAGGGTCGAATTGGCGAGCAGTACTTC. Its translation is CASSVPDQGRIGEQYF.

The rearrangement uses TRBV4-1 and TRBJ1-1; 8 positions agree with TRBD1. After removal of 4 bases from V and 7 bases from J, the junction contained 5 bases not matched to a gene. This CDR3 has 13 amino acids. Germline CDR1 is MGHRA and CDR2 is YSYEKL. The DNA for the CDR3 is TGCGCCAGCAGCCGGAGGGACAGGCTTGAAGCTTTCTTT. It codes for CASSRRDRLEAFF.

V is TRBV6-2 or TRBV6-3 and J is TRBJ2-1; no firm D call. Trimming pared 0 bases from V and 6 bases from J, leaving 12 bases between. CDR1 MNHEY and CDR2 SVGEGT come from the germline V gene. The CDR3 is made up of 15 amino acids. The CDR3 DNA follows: TGTGCCAGCAGTTACTCGAGGCTTATGGGCAATGAGCAGTTCTTC. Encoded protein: CASSYSRLMGNEQFF.

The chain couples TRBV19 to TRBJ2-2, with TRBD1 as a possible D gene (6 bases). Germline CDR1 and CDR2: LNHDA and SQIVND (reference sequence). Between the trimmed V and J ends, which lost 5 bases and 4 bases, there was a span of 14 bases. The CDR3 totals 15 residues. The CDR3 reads CASSSGRGGTGELFF. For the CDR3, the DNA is TGTGCCAGTAGTTCGGGCAGGGGTGGCACCGGGGAGCTGTTTTTT.

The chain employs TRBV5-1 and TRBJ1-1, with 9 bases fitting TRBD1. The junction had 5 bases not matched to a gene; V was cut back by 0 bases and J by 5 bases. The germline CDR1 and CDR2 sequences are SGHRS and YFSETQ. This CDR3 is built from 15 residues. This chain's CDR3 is CASSLAGTGLTEAFF. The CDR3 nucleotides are TGCGCCAGCAGCTTGGCCGGGACAGGGCTGACTGAAGCTTTCTTT.

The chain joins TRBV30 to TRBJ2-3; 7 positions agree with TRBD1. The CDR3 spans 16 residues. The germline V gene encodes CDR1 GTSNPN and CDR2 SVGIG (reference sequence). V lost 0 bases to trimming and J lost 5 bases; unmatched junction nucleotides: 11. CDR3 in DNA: TGTGCCTGGAGTGTAATGGGCAGGGGGAGTGTAGATACGCAGTATTTT. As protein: CAWSVMGRGSVDTQYF.

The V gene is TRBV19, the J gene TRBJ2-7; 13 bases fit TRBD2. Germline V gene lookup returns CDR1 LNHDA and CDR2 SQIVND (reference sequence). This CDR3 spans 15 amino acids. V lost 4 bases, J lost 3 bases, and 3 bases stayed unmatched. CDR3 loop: CASSRGLAGSYEQYF. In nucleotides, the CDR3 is TGTGCCAGTAGTAGGGGACTAGCGGGGAGCTACGAGCAGTACTTC. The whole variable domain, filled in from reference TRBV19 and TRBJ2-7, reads DGGITQSPKYLFRKEGQNVTLSCEQNLNHDAMYWYRQDPGQGLRLIYYSQIVNDFQKGDIAEGYSVSREKKESFPLTVTSAQKNPTAFYLCASSRGLAGSYEQYFGPGTRLTVT.

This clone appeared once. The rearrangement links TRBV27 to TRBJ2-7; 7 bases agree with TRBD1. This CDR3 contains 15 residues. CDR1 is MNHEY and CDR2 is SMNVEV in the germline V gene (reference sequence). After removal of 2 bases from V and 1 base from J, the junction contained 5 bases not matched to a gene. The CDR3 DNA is TGTGCCAGCAGTTTACAGAGACAGGGATCCTACGAGCAGTACTTC. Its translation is CASSLQRQGSYEQYF.

CDR3 amino acids: CASSSGHGQETQYF. In nucleotides, the CDR3 is TGCGCCAGCAGCTCTGGACACGGCCAAGAGACCCAGTACTTC. The rearrangement uses TRBV5-1 and TRBJ2-5, with D tentatively TRBD1 (5 bases). CDR3 length: 14 amino acids. The germline V and J ends were trimmed by 3 bases and 1 base, with 10 bases remaining between them. Per germline, CDR1 SGHRS and CDR2 YFSETQ.

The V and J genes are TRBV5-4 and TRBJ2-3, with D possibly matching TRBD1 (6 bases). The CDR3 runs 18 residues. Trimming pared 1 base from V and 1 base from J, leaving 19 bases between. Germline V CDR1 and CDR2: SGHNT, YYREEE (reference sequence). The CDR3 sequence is CASSLLQGSTSGTDTQYF. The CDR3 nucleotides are TGTGCCAGCAGCTTGCTCCAGGGGAGTACTTCTGGCACAGATACGCAGTATTTT.

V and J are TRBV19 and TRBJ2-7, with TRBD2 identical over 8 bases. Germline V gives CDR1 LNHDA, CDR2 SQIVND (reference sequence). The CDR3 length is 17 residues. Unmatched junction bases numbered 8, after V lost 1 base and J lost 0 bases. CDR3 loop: CASSIGLSGTTSYEQYF. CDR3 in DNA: TGTGCCAGTAGTATAGGCCTTAGCGGGACGACCTCCTACGAGCAGTACTTC.

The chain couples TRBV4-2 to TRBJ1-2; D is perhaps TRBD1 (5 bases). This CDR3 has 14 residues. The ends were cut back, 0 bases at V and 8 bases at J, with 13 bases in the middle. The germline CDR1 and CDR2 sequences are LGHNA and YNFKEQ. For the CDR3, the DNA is TGTGCCAGCAGCCAAGATTCCGCAGGGATCGGCTACACCTTC. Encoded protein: CASSQDSAGIGYTF.

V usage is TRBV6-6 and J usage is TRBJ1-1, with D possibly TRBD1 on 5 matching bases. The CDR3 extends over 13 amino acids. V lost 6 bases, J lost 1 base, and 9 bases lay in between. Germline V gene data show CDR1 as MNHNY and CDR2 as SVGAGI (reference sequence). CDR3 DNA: TGTGCCAGCAGGGACACCGCGAACACTGAAGCTTTCTTT. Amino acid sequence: CASRDTANTEAFF.

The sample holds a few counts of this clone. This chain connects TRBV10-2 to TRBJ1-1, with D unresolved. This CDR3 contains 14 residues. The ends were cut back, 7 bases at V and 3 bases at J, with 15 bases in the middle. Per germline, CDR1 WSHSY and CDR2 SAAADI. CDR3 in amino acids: CASTLGFADTEAFF. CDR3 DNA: TGCGCCAGCACGCTGGGTTTTGCGGACACTGAAGCTTTCTTT.

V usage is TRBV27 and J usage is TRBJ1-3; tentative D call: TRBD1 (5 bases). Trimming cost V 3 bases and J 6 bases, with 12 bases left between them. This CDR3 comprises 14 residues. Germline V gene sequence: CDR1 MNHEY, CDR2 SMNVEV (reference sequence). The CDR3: CASSLTGGKNTIYF. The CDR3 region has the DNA TGTGCCAGCAGTTTGACGGGGGGAAAAAACACCATATATTTT.

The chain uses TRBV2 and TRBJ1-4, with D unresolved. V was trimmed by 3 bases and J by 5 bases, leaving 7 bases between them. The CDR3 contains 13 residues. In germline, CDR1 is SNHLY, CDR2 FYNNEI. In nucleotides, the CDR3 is TGTGCCAGCAGTGATCGGGGAAATGAAAAACTGTTTTTT. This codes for CASSDRGNEKLFF.